The entry below describes one T cell receptor (beta chain). There is no known antigen for this receptor. No much larger clone exists at a distance of one base, and base qualities are not known. Library generation was performed with 5' RACE. The instrument was an Illumina HiSeq 2500. A second PCR of 7 to 11 cycles was performed with a sample-barcoded 5' primer and a J-beta primer mix. A unique molecular identifier was introduced onto each TCR beta cDNA molecule by a template-switch 5' adaptor carrying 12 random nucleotides. Each sample yielded at least 2.5 million CDR3-containing paired-end reads. All of the RNA was converted into first-strand cDNA using the Mint cDNA synthesis kit, with a TRBC-specific oligonucleotide serving as the primer. All cDNA was treated with uracil-DNA glycosylase and then went through a first 18-cycle PCR with the universal primers M1SS and BC2_uni_R. In the authors' own workflow: Normalization of each sample was performed by random selection of 1 million high-quality reads, each carrying a distinct molecular identifier. Instead of being binned into consensus sequences, reads with shared molecular identifiers were discarded. MiTCR, with a Q25 quality threshold and the strictest error-elimination algorithm, was used for CDR3 identification, clonotype clustering and error correction. Lower-bound total TCR beta diversity was estimated with a nonparametric unseen species model using Euler transformation. TCRdb reworked the public reads: Q25 trimming with fastp, MiXCR clone assembly, productive beta chains retained. Rows with a matching CDR3 protein are joined into one entry that keeps the most common DNA and genes. The V and J calls and clone size are TCRdb's, not the authors'. A total of about 1 million distinct CDR3 sequences appear in this sample, more than 40% of them only once. The top ten clonotypes cover approximately 17% of the sample.

These data come from a study of blood T cells in healthy people across ages (dated by TCRdb to the mid-2010s). For context, the study as a whole: In model experiments, roughly one uniquely barcoded TCR beta cDNA molecule per two T cells was captured by template switching. The donors were split into four age groups: young (average roughly 15 years), middle-aged (around 37), aged (around 67) and long-lived (over 75). Using deep sequencing normalized with unique cDNA molecular identifiers, the study measured how TCR beta repertoire diversity changes with age. Two additional independent replicas of 1 million unique cDNA reads from the same blood draw were analyzed for two donors (one aged 18 to 30 and one aged 80 or older). Donors of different ages were randomly distributed across sequencing lanes to avoid experimental bias. Broad study findings and their caveats: As age increased, observed TCR beta diversity per million T cells dropped in a roughly linear way, and a significant reduction was already evident by age around 41. Compared with the aged group, more naive CD4+ T cells, fewer expanded clones and increased TCR diversity were shown by the long-lived group, suggesting age selection. Conclusive comparison of naive and antigen-experienced compartments was prevented by the profiling of bulk unsorted PBMCs. Because the CMV infection status of the donors was unknown, age-related changes in expanded clonotypes may potentially have been confounded. Total diversity estimates from one million sequenced T cells were considered lower bounds and underestimates. The percentage of naive T cells measured by flow cytometry correlated strongly with observed TCR beta diversity.

Systemically healthy Caucasian individuals from Russia, 39 in total and aged about 6 to 95 years, were included as donors. About 10 milliliters of peripheral blood were collected from each donor into EDTA-treated Vacutainer tubes. Ficoll-Paque density-gradient centrifugation was used to isolate PBMCs, with at least 6.5 million per sample. Total RNA, at least 6 micrograms per sample, was extracted from PBMCs with Trizol reagent. For every donor, an aliquot of PBMCs went through flow cytometry to measure the percentages of naive CD45RAhigh/CD27high T cells. This sequence originates from a woman aged 55 to 70 in good health. Material: blood.

For the CDR3, the sequence is CASSPNGDYGYTF. Read as DNA, the sequence is TGTGCCAGCAGCCCCAACGGGGACTATGGCTACACCTTC. The chain links TRBV3-1 with TRBJ1-2, with an unclear D gene assignment. From cysteine to phenylalanine, the CDR3 is 13 amino acids long. Here the CDR3 DNA is all that survives: 39 bases in frame from base 1. Taken from the germline V gene (reference sequence), the CDR1 and CDR2 loops are LGHDT and YNNKEL. Trimming costs V 4 bases and J 3 bases, and their ends lie 9 bases apart. Reference TRBV3-1 and TRBJ1-2 genes cover what lies past the CDR3, so the full variable domain is DTAVSQTPKYLVTQMGNDKSIKCEQNLGHDTMYWYKQDSKKFLKIMFSYNNKELIINETVPNRFSPKSPDKAHLNLHINSLELGDSAVYFCASSPNGDYGYTFGSGTRLTVV.